Listed below are T cell receptor beta chains from one sample, sequenced in a study of technical replicates of blood from several donors. Measured with immunoSEQ multiplex PCR; TCRdb has only the in-frame clones, and not every one. Of about 94,000 clones in the sample, nearly 97% were seen once. Sequences were obtained from T cells isolated from PBMCs. The receptors come from a human donor in good health. CDR3s include the opening cysteine and the closing phenylalanine or tryptophan. The D gene is left open where the match is weak. Size values are once, few and many counts, or a class for expanded clones, and some rows have none.

clone size,D gene,V gene,J gene,CDR3 DNA,CDR3 protein
NA,TRBD2,TRBV5-5,TRBJ2-5,TGTGCCAGCAGCTTGGAGGGGGCAAGGGGACTAGCGGGTAAAGAGACCCAGTACTTC,CASSLEGARGLAGKETQYF
NA,NA,TRBV5-6,TRBJ1-1,TGTGCCAGCAGCAGAGGACTGACGAACACTGAAGCTTTCTTT,CASSRGLTNTEAFF
NA,NA,TRBV5-8,TRBJ2-7,TGTGCCAGCATAGACTTCGGAAGCTCCTACGAGCAGTACTTC,CASIDFGSSYEQYF
NA,NA,TRBV11-1,TRBJ1-1,TGTGCCAGCAGCTTGGCAATCAACACTGAAGCTTTCTTT,CASSLAINTEAFF
NA,NA,TRBV18,TRBJ2-5,TGTGCCAGCTCACCTGCGACCGGGACAAAGGAGACCCAGTACTTC,CASSPATGTKETQYF
NA,NA,TRBV2,TRBJ2-1,TGTGCCAGCAGGGGGGAAAGTAGCGGCTCCTACAATGAGCAGTTCTTC,CASRGESSGSYNEQFF
NA,NA,TRBV16,TRBJ1-5,TGTGCCAGCAGCGCACCGGGACAACCAAATCAGCCCCAGCATTTT,CASSAPGQPNQPQHF
NA,TRBD1,TRBV2,TRBJ2-7,TGTGCCAGCAGCGGCGGACAGGGCTACGAGCAGTACTTC,CASSGGQGYEQYF
NA,TRBD2,TRBV30,TRBJ2-3,TGTGCCTGGAGTGGACTAGCGGGGGATACGCAGTATTTT,CAWSGLAGDTQYF
NA,NA,TRBV29-1,TRBJ2-2,TGCAGCGTCCCCAGGATCGGGGGATCATCCGGGGAGCTGTTTTTT,CSVPRIGGSSGELFF
NA,TRBD1,TRBV7-8,TRBJ2-2,TGTGCCAGCAGCCCCGGGACAGGGGTTTCGTCCGGGGAGCTGTTTTTT,CASSPGTGVSSGELFF
NA,NA,TRBV28,TRBJ1-3,TGTGCCAGCAGCGGCTTTGTCGGGCTCGGGGATTTT,CASSGFVGLGDF
NA,NA,TRBV6-1,TRBJ2-1,TGTGCCAGCAGTGAAGGGGTTTTGGGCTATTACAATGAGCAGTTCTTC,CASSEGVLGYYNEQFF
NA,NA,TRBV10-3,TRBJ2-5,TGTGCCATCAGCCATACCCCGGGACTAGGAGGGGGCGAGACCCAGTACTTC,CAISHTPGLGGGETQYF
once,TRBD1,TRBV11-3,TRBJ2-7,TGTGCCAGCAGGATCCGGGACAGTGGCGAGCAGTACTTC,CASRIRDSGEQYF
NA,TRBD1,TRBV5-1,TRBJ1-1,TGCGCCAGCAGGCCGGACAGGGGGCGAACTGAAGCTTTCTTT,CASRPDRGRTEAFF
NA,NA,TRBV28,TRBJ2-1,TGTGCCAGCAGTTATGGACGGGAACTCGCTAGCAGCAATGAGCAGTTCTTC,CASSYGRELASSNEQFF
NA,NA,TRBV6-1,TRBJ2-5,TGTGCCAGCAGTCCGACGGTGGGCCCAGAGACCCAGTACTTC,CASSPTVGPETQYF
NA,NA,TRBV14,TRBJ2-7,TGTGCCAGCAGCCAAGATACTTGGTCCTACGAGCAGTACTTC,CASSQDTWSYEQYF
NA,TRBD2,TRBV6-6,TRBJ2-3,TGTGCCAGTCTTTCCCAACTAGCGGGAGTAGATACGCAGTATTTT,CASLSQLAGVDTQYF
NA,TRBD1,TRBV7-8,TRBJ1-1,TGTGCCAGCAGCTCGAAACAGGGGTTGGGGGTCTCCGTTATGAACACTGAAGCTTTCTTT,CASSSKQGLGVSVMNTEAFF
NA,NA,TRBV30,TRBJ2-3,TGTGCCTGGAGCGACTGGAGGGGAAGCACAGATACGCAGTATTTT,CAWSDWRGSTDTQYF
NA,NA,TRBV18,TRBJ2-7,TGTGCCAGCTCACCGCGGCTTAACCGAATAGTAAGATCCTACGAGCAGTACTTC,CASSPRLNRIVRSYEQYF
NA,NA,TRBV27,TRBJ2-2,TGTGCCAGCAGTTGGAGGAGGCATACGAACACCGGGGAGCTGTTTTTT,CASSWRRHTNTGELFF
NA,NA,TRBV11-3,TRBJ2-5,TGTGCCAGCAGCTTAGCGGCAGGGTGGCAAGAGACCCAGTACTTC,CASSLAAGWQETQYF
NA,TRBD1,TRBV9,TRBJ1-3,TGTGCCAGCAGCCCAAAACCGACAGGGCTCTCTGGAAACACCATATATTTT,CASSPKPTGLSGNTIYF
once,TRBD2,TRBV2,TRBJ2-3,TGTGCCAGCAGTGCCCCCTTTACTAGCGGGATAGCAGATACGCAGTATTTT,CASSAPFTSGIADTQYF
NA,TRBD1,TRBV5-1,TRBJ2-1,TGCGCCAGCAGCCATCCTGAGGGACAGGGGCGCAATGAGCAGTTCTTC,CASSHPEGQGRNEQFF
NA,TRBD1,TRBV5-4,TRBJ1-1,TGTGCCAGCAGCTGGACAGGGTACACTGAAGCTTTCTTT,CASSWTGYTEAFF
NA,TRBD2,TRBV6-5,TRBJ2-5,TGTGCCAGCAGTTTCCTACTAGCGGGTCTCCAAGAGACCCAGTACTTC,CASSFLLAGLQETQYF
few,NA,TRBV7-2,TRBJ2-1,TGTGCCAGCAGCTTAACCCGAAGGGGGTATGAGCAGTTCTTC,CASSLTRRGYEQFF
NA,TRBD1,TRBV19,TRBJ2-1,TGTGCCAGTAGTATAGATCGCGGGACAGGGGACGACAATGAGCAGTTCTTC,CASSIDRGTGDDNEQFF
NA,NA,TRBV28,TRBJ2-2,TGTGCCAGCAGGCCACTTACAGGGTACAACACCGGGGAGCTGTTTTTT,CASRPLTGYNTGELFF
NA,NA,TRBV20-1,TRBJ1-1,TGCAGTGCTGGTCGGACAGATGAAGCTTTCTTT,CSAGRTDEAFF
NA,TRBD1,TRBV14,TRBJ2-7,TGTGCCAGCAGCCCTTTGAGGGACAGGGTGCGGGAGCAGTACTTC,CASSPLRDRVREQYF
NA,NA,TRBV28,TRBJ2-7,TGTGCCAGCAGTTTCGCTACCTACGAGCAGTACTTC,CASSFATYEQYF
NA,TRBD2,TRBV27,TRBJ2-3,TGTGCCAGCAGATGGGCTAGCGGTACCACAGATACGCAGTATTTT,CASRWASGTTDTQYF
NA,NA,TRBV19,TRBJ2-7,TGTGCCAGTAATTTACAGGGACCTTCCTACGAGCAGTACTTC,CASNLQGPSYEQYF
NA,NA,TRBV9,TRBJ1-1,TGTGCCAGCAGCGTAGATGGGGGCATAGGCACTGAAGCTTTCTTT,CASSVDGGIGTEAFF
NA,NA,TRBV11-2,TRBJ2-1,TGTGCCAGCAGCTTGATCGGGACTCCCGCGTACAATGAGCAGTTCTTC,CASSLIGTPAYNEQFF
NA,TRBD1,TRBV7-2,TRBJ2-7,TGTGCCAGCAGCCTCGGGACAGGGAGGCGGTACGAGCAGTACTTC,CASSLGTGRRYEQYF
NA,TRBD2,TRBV29-1,TRBJ2-3,TGCAGCACGGCGGGGGCTAGCGGGGGCACAGATACGCAGTATTTT,CSTAGASGGTDTQYF
NA,TRBD2,TRBV19,TRBJ2-1,TGTGCCAGTCGTGGGCTAGCGGGAGTTGGGGAGCAGTTCTTC,CASRGLAGVGEQFF